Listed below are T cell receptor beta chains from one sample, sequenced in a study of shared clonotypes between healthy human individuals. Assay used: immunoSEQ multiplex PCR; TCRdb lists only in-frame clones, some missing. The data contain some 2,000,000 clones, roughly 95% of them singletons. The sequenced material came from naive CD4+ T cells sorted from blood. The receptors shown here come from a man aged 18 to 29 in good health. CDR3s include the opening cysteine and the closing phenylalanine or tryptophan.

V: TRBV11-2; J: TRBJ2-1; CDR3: CASSLGGRDPPEQFF
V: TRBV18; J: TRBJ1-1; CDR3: CAGQPTQGNTEAFF
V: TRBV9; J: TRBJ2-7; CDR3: CASSVEGSSYEQYF
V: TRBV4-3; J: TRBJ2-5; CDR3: CASSQRLRQTQYF
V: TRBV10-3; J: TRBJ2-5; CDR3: CAIKQGSGETQYF
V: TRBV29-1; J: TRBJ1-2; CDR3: CSVEGEDGYTF
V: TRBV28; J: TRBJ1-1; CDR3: CASSVMNTEAFF
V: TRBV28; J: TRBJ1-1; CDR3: CASSEFSRKVFF
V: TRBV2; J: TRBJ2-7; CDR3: CASSRWGNEQYF
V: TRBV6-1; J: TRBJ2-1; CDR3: CASSETGAYNEQFF
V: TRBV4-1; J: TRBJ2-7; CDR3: CASSQDFGGSYEQYF
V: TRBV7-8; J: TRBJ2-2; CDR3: CASSLSGGNTGELFF
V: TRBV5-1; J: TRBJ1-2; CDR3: CASSLAPAGYGYTF
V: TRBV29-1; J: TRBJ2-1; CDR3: CSVETSGGTYNEQFF
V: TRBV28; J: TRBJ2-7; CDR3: CASSAQGYEQYF
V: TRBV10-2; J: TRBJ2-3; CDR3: CASRGDRRRSADTQYF
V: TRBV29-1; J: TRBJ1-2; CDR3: CSVLDTGADGYTF
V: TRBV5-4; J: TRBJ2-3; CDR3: CASGSGTAGNPAGDTQYF
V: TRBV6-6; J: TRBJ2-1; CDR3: CASRDTDGESYNEQFF
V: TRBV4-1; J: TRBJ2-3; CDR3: CASSQDGTAVPDTQYF
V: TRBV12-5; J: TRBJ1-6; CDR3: CASGLVHTGTGGKESYNSPLHF
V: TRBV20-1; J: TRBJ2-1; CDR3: CSARDPDEQFF
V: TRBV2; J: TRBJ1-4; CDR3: CASRGLNEKLFF
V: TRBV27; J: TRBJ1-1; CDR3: CASSLTDNTEAFF
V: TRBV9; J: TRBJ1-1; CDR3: CASSVLMNTEAFF
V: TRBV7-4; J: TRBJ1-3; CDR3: CASSPGVAGDSGNTIYF
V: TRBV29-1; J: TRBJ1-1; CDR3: CSVVGQGGTEAFF
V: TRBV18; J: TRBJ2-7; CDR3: CASSPVTRSSYEQYF
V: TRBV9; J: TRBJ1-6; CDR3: CASSPELNSPLHF